The 27 T cell receptor beta chains given below trace back to one sample, sequenced in a study of cytomegalovirus exposure and HLA in healthy donors. The PCR contained 60 Vbeta and 13 Jbeta primers. Profiling relied on immunoSEQ multiplex PCR, and the TCRdb table lists in-frame clones only, not all of them. The sample's table shows about 170,000 clones. The sample comprised PBMCs. Receptors were obtained from a woman aged 60-75 years in good health and CMV-seronegative.

The chain is built from TRBV27 and TRBJ2-1; the match to TRBD2 covers 8 bases. The CDR3 consists of 17 residues. Per the germline V gene, CDR1 is MNHEY and CDR2 is SMNVEV (reference sequence). V shed 8 bases and J 2 bases; nucleotides not matched to a gene: 14. CDR3 in DNA: TGTGCCAGCTCAAGTGGACCGAGCGGGAGAACCTACAATGAGCAGTTCTTC. Amino acids: CASSSGPSGRTYNEQFF.

This chain links TRBV11-3 with TRBJ2-2, with D possibly TRBD2 on 6 matching bases. CDR3 length: 14 residues. In germline, CDR1 is SGHNT, CDR2 YENEEA. V was trimmed by 5 bases and J by 5 bases, leaving 12 bases between them. The CDR3 reads CASSLWDSTGELFF. CDR3 DNA: TGTGCCAGCAGCCTTTGGGACTCGACCGGGGAGCTGTTTTTT.

The rearrangement joins TRBV6-1 to TRBJ1-1, with D perhaps TRBD1 (6 bases). This CDR3 has 13 residues. Germline CDR1 and CDR2: MNHNS and SASEGT. Trimming stripped 6 bases from V and 4 bases from J, with 12 bases between. The CDR3 spells CASRGGGSTEAFF. The CDR3, as DNA: TGTGCCAGCAGGGGGGGCGGGAGCACTGAAGCTTTCTTT.

This chain joins TRBV6-1 and TRBJ2-7; unclear D gene. V gave up 2 bases and J gave up 6 bases, with 11 bases separating them. The CDR3 extends over 13 amino acids. The V gene's germline CDR1 is MNHNS and CDR2 SASEGT. The CDR3 nucleotides are TGTGCCAGCAGTGAATCCTCTAGAACCGAGCAGTACTTC. Translation: CASSESSRTEQYF.

J is TRBJ1-1 and V is TRBV5-6; no clear D gene. Trimming removed 0 bases from V and 1 base from J, with 7 bases in between. The CDR3 is 14 amino acids. Germline V gives CDR1 SGHDT, CDR2 YYEEEE. The DNA of the CDR3 is TGTGCCAGCAGCTTGGAACACAGGAACACTGAAGCTTTCTTT. Translated, it gives CASSLEHRNTEAFF.

Points on this clone: Other DNA sequences in this sample translate to the same CDR3. This chain joins TRBV7-6 and TRBJ1-1; D not certain. This CDR3 region has 13 residues. The V gene lost 1 base and the J gene lost 1 base, with 4 bases spanning the gap. The germline gives CDR1 SGHVS, CDR2 FNYEAQ. CDR3 DNA sequence: TGTGCCAGCAGCTTAGGTCAGAACACTGAAGCTTTCTTT. This encodes CASSLGQNTEAFF.

This rearrangement joins TRBV6-5 to TRBJ2-7; TRBD2 might be the D (5 bases). CDR1 is MNHEY and CDR2 is SVGAGI in the germline V gene. This CDR3 is built from 14 residues. Trimming removed 4 bases from V and 6 bases from J, with 16 bases in between. The CDR3: CASSSPGVRAEQYF. The CDR3 DNA sequence: TGTGCCAGCAGTTCCCCCGGCGTGAGGGCCGAGCAGTACTTC.

V gene TRBV5-1 combines with J gene TRBJ2-3; 8 bases are shared with TRBD2. From germline, CDR1 is SGHRS and CDR2 YFSETQ. The V gene end was trimmed by 2 bases and the J gene end by 1 base; junction bases not matched to a gene: 12. The CDR3 extends over 18 amino acids. CDR3 bases: TGCGCCAGCAGCTTCCGTCGGGAGAGCGGGAGTGGCACAGATACGCAGTATTTT. Protein sequence: CASSFRRESGSGTDTQYF. The full variable domain, rest sourced from reference TRBV5-1 and TRBJ2-3, is KAGVTQTPRYLIKTRGQQVTLSCSPISGHRSVSWYQQTPGQGLQFLFEYFSETQRNKGNFPGRFSGRQFSNSRSEMNVSTLELGDSALYLCASSFRRESGSGTDTQYFGPGTRLTVL.

The chain has TRBV6-5 and TRBJ1-6, with D possibly matching TRBD1 (6 bases). Per germline, CDR1 MNHEY and CDR2 SVGAGI. V gave up 4 bases and J gave up 8 bases, with 9 bases separating them. The CDR3 spans 13 residues. The CDR3 is CASSSRTDSPLHF. The CDR3 DNA is TGTGCCAGCAGTTCCCGGACAGATTCACCCCTCCACTTT.

The chain links TRBV7-3 to TRBJ2-1; D ambiguous. The V gene's germline CDR1 is SGHTA and CDR2 FQGTGA. Between the trimmed V and J ends, which lost 5 bases and 6 bases, there was a span of 11 bases. The CDR3 consists of 13 residues. The chain's CDR3 is CASSLTDPNEQFF. The CDR3 DNA reads as TGTGCCAGCAGCCTTACAGACCCCAATGAGCAGTTCTTC.

CDR3 region: CASSMGQGLYSPLHF. For the CDR3, the DNA is TGTGCCAGCAGCATGGGACAGGGGCTTTATTCACCCCTCCACTTT. The gene calls are TRBV5-4 and TRBJ1-6, with TRBD1 matching 10 bases. Germline V gives CDR1 SGHNT, CDR2 YYREEE (reference sequence). Trimming cost V 4 bases and J 8 bases; bases outside gene matches: 6. The CDR3 has 15 amino acids.

This chain connects TRBV6-5 to TRBJ2-1, with D possibly matching TRBD2 (5 bases). V was pared by 6 bases and J by 0 bases, with 9 bases between. The germline CDR1 and CDR2 sequences are MNHEY and SVGAGI. The CDR3 spans 14 residues. The CDR3 loop is CASSPGGSYNEQFF. The CDR3 DNA reads TGTGCCAGCAGCCCAGGAGGCTCCTACAATGAGCAGTTCTTC.

This rearrangement joins TRBV27 to TRBJ1-2; 9 nucleotides agree with TRBD1. Germline loops: CDR1 MNHEY, CDR2 SMNVEV (reference sequence). The CDR3 covers 16 residues. J lost 5 bases, V lost 4 bases, and 11 bases had no gene match. The DNA of the CDR3 is TGTGCCAGCAGTTCGGACAGGGGCATCGGATCATATGGCTACACCTTC. Translation gives CASSSDRGIGSYGYTF.

The chain couples TRBV5-1 to TRBJ2-1; TRBD2 aligns across 12 bases. This CDR3 contains 18 residues. The V gene's germline CDR1 is SGHRS and CDR2 YFSETQ. The junction had 8 bases not matched to a gene; V was cut back by 0 bases and J by 4 bases. The CDR3: CASSLGASGRASYNEQFF. The CDR3 DNA follows: TGCGCCAGCAGCTTGGGAGCTAGCGGGAGGGCCTCGTACAATGAGCAGTTCTTC.

The chain is built from TRBV7-2 and TRBJ1-2; D is perhaps TRBD1 (6 bases). The CDR3 has 13 amino acids. CDR1 is SGHTA, CDR2 FQGNSA, per germline. V lost 5 bases and J 2 bases, leaving 9 bases between the germline ends. The CDR3 is CASSPQGNYGYTF. The CDR3, as DNA: TGTGCCAGCAGCCCCCAGGGGAACTATGGCTACACCTTC.

The chain couples TRBV6-1 to TRBJ2-7, with 9 positions matching TRBD1. Germline CDR1 and CDR2: MNHNS and SASEGT. This CDR3 has 15 amino acids. The junction had 7 bases not matched to a gene; V was cut back by 6 bases and J by 1 base. CDR3 DNA sequence: TGTGCCAGCAGCCCTCGGGGACAGGGATCCTACGAGCAGTACTTC. It codes for CASSPRGQGSYEQYF.

This chain uses TRBV7-3 with TRBJ1-2; 10 bases agree with TRBD1. CDR3 length: 15 residues. Per the germline V gene, CDR1 is SGHTA and CDR2 is FQGTGA. V lost 4 bases, J lost 4 bases, and 6 bases stayed unmatched. As DNA, the CDR3 is TGTGCCAGCAGCTATCGGGACAGGGGTTCCTATGGCTACACCTTC. It encodes CASSYRDRGSYGYTF.

The CDR3 is CAIKTGTGNSYEQYF. CDR3 DNA sequence: TGTGCCATAAAAACCGGGACAGGGAACTCCTACGAGCAGTACTTC. This chain connects TRBV10-3 to TRBJ2-7; 9 nucleotides match TRBD1. The CDR3 length is 15 residues. V was pared by 9 bases and J by 0 bases, with 9 bases of the junction left unmatched. Germline V CDR1 and CDR2: ENHRY, SYGVKD.

The rearrangement uses TRBV4-3 and TRBJ1-1; 7 bases match TRBD1. Trimming at V came to 3 bases and at J to 4 bases, leaving 8 bases not matched to a gene. The CDR3 loop spans 15 amino acids. In germline, CDR1 is LGHNA, CDR2 YSLEER. CDR3 DNA sequence: TGCGCCAGCAGCCATAGGATGACAGGGTCCACTGAAGCTTTCTTT. Its translation is CASSHRMTGSTEAFF.

The CDR3 DNA sequence: TGTGCCAGCAGTTTTAGGGGGCGAATAGAGACCCAGTACTTC. Translating gives CASSFRGRIETQYF. The gene calls are TRBV27 and TRBJ2-5; TRBD1 matches at 7 bases. V lost 3 bases and J lost 4; bases outside the gene matches: 5. The CDR3 has 14 residues. The germline CDR1 and CDR2 sequences are MNHEY and SMNVEV (reference sequence).

DNA for the CDR3: TGCGCCAGCAGCTTCTCCGGCCAGGGGGGCACTGAAGCTTTCTTT. It encodes CASSFSGQGGTEAFF. The chain combines TRBV5-1 with TRBJ1-1, with 7 bases matching TRBD1. Germline V lookup: CDR1 SGHRS, CDR2 YFSETQ. CDR3 length: 15 residues. V lost 2 bases to trimming and J lost 4 bases; unmatched junction nucleotides: 8.

V and J are TRBV18 and TRBJ1-5; 8 bases align to TRBD1. CDR1 and CDR2 (germline): KGHSH, LQKENI. The trim removed 0 bases at V and 4 bases at J, leaving 5 bases unmatched. This CDR3 is built from 16 residues. The CDR3 DNA is TGTGCCAGCTCACCACCTCGGACAGGGCTTAATCAGCCCCAGCATTTT. Its protein is CASSPPRTGLNQPQHF.

The gene calls are TRBV2 and TRBJ2-7, with TRBD1 matching 7 bases. The CDR3 loop spans 14 amino acids. Trimming at V came to 4 bases and at J to 5 bases, leaving 8 bases not matched to a gene. CDR1 and CDR2 from the germline V gene are SNHLY and FYNNEI. The CDR3 loop is CASSAWRQGDEQYF. The CDR3 coding sequence is TGTGCCAGCAGTGCTTGGAGACAGGGTGACGAGCAGTACTTC.

V and J are TRBV4-1 and TRBJ2-7, with 9 bases aligning to TRBD1. This CDR3 comprises 15 residues. The V and J ends lost 4 bases and 2 bases, in that order; junction bases with no gene match: 6. Germline CDR1 and CDR2: MGHRA and YSYEKL. The CDR3 loop is CASSRWTGDTYEQYF. CDR3 bases: TGCGCCAGCAGCCGTTGGACAGGGGATACCTACGAGCAGTACTTC.

The chain links TRBV19 to TRBJ2-7; no definite D call. Germline values: CDR1 LNHDA, CDR2 SQIVND (reference sequence). V lost 5 bases, J lost 2 bases, and 16 bases lay in between. The CDR3 length is 15 residues. The CDR3 DNA reads TGTGCCAGTAGTGTCCAAGCAGGCCTCCCCTACGAGCAGTACTTC. Amino acids: CASSVQAGLPYEQYF.

V is TRBV9 and J is TRBJ1-1, with D unresolved. Trimming pared 4 bases from V and 0 bases from J, leaving 10 bases between. Germline V lookup: CDR1 SGDLS, CDR2 YYNGEE. There are 14 residues in the CDR3. CDR3 nucleotide sequence: TGTGCCAGCAGCCAGGCTCCCATGAACACTGAAGCTTTCTTT. Translating gives CASSQAPMNTEAFF.

The chain uses TRBV9 and TRBJ2-3; D unclear. The CDR3 consists of 17 residues. The V gene's germline CDR1 is SGDLS and CDR2 YYNGEE. Trimming pared 0 bases from V and 0 bases from J, leaving 14 bases between. Here the CDR3 DNA reads TGTGCCAGCAGCGTAGATCGAACTTTTACTAGCACAGATACGCAGTATTTT. Translation gives CASSVDRTFTSTDTQYF. The full variable domain, completed using reference TRBV9 and TRBJ2-3, is DSGVTQTPKHLITATGQRVTLRCSPRSGDLSVYWYQQSLDQGLQFLIQYYNGEERAKGNILERFSAQQFPDLHSELNLSSLELGDSALYFCASSVDRTFTSTDTQYFGPGTRLTVL.